Listed here are 14 T cell receptor beta chains from one sample, sequenced in a study of breast tumors, draining lymph nodes, adjacent tissues (dated by TCRdb to between 2015 and 2016). The library was built by means of multiplex PCR. Sequencing relied on an Illumina HiSeq 2000. In-frame beta chains were kept once TCRdb had trimmed the public reads at Q25 with fastp and called clones with MiXCR. Every entry covers one CDR3 protein and lists the most common genes and DNA from its rows. Counted in this sample were fewer than 15,000 distinct CDR3 sequences; 45% to 70% of them appeared once. The leading ten clones occupy 30% of the sample. The sample taken for sequencing was tumor-adjacent breast tissue. Source of these receptors: a female donor with breast cancer. Some clones in this sample may be carry-over from other donors' samples.

The chain links TRBV20-1 to TRBJ1-6, with 8 positions matching TRBD1. After removal of 0 bases from V and 7 bases from J, the junction contained 14 bases not matched to a gene. The CDR3 covers 18 residues. The V gene's germline CDR1 is DFQATT and CDR2 SNEGSKA (reference sequence). The CDR3 protein is CSARDYGAGGPKNSPLHF. As DNA, the CDR3 is TGCAGTGCTAGAGATTACGGTGCAGGGGGCCCGAAAAATTCACCCCTCCACTTT.

At least ten counts were recorded for this clonotype. The chain employs TRBV9 and TRBJ1-3; D not certain. The CDR3 has 16 residues. CDR1 and CDR2 from the germline V gene are SGDLS and YYNGEE. The V and J ends lost 0 bases and 0 bases respectively, with 10 bases between them. The CDR3 DNA follows: TGTGCCAGCAGCGTAGTTCCGGTAACCTCTGGAAACACCATATATTTT. Translation gives CASSVVPVTSGNTIYF. Full variable domain (rest looked up from reference TRBV9 and TRBJ1-3): DSGVTQTPKHLITATGQRVTLRCSPRSGDLSVYWYQQSLDQGLQFLIQYYNGEERAKGNILERFSAQQFPDLHSELNLSSLELGDSALYFCASSVVPVTSGNTIYFGEGSWLTVV.

This chain connects TRBV5-6 to TRBJ1-2; no firm D call. This CDR3 contains 11 residues. Trimming left V 1 base short and J 10 bases short, with 8 bases between. Germline CDR1 is SGHDT and CDR2 is YYEEEE. CDR3 amino acids: CASSLKAAYTF. CDR3 nucleotide sequence: TGTGCCAGCAGCTTGAAGGCAGCCTACACCTTC.

Regarding this clonotype: This may be a read error, as it is one base from a much larger clone. The V call is TRBV14, the J call TRBJ1-1; D call uncertain. Germline V lookup: CDR1 SGHDN, CDR2 FVKESK. This CDR3 region has 14 residues. This CDR3 reads CASSHWTKNTEASF. The CDR3 DNA reads TGTGCCAGCAGCCACTGGACTAAGAACACTGAAGCTTCCTTT.

The rearrangement links TRBV10-2 to TRBJ2-3, with D tentatively TRBD2 (5 bases). Between the trimmed V and J ends, which lost 2 bases and 6 bases, there was a span of 18 bases. Germline CDR1 reads WSHSY; CDR2 reads SAAADI. The CDR3 sequence is 16 residues long. CDR3 loop: CASSEGVSVARDTQYF. CDR3 nucleotide sequence: TGCGCCAGCAGTGAGGGGGTTAGCGTGGCGAGGGATACGCAGTATTTT.

This clonotype appeared once. The V call is TRBV10-3, the J call TRBJ2-3; D is tentatively TRBD1 or TRBD2 (6 bases each). Germline-derived CDR1 and CDR2 are ENHRY and SYGVKD. This CDR3 comprises 13 residues. Trimming cost V 2 bases and J 4 bases, with 7 bases left between them. The CDR3 DNA follows: TGTGCCATCAGTGAGAGGGGGGCAGATACGCAGTATTTT. Its protein is CAISERGADTQYF.

This clonotype was counted many times. A clone one base away is much larger, so this may be a read error. The rearrangement uses TRBV20-1 and TRBJ2-1, with 11 bases matching TRBD2. The CDR3 consists of 16 residues. Trimming took 5 bases from V and 9 from J; bases not matched to a gene: 15. Germline V gives CDR1 DFQATT, CDR2 SNEGSKA (reference sequence). CDR3 amino acids: CSAVGRGLAAGGEQFF. CDR3 sequence (DNA): TGCAGTGCTGTGGGGAGGGGACTAGCGGCAGGGGGTGAGCAGTTCTTC.

In regard to this clonotype: An end of the junction does not agree with germline; a read error may underlie this. The chain combines TRBV7-9 with TRBJ2-3, with TRBD2 identical over 10 bases. This CDR3 has 17 residues. CDR1 is SEHNR and CDR2 is FQNEAQ in the germline V gene (reference sequence). CDR3 sequence (DNA): TGTGCCAGCAGCCCAGTCCGCCTAGCGGGAGTCACAGATCCGCAGTATTTT. It yields the protein CASSPVRLAGVTDPQYF.

The J gene is TRBJ2-1, the V gene TRBV11-1; 8 bases line up with TRBD2. This CDR3 region has 13 residues. CDR1 and CDR2 (germline): SGHAT, FQDESV (reference sequence). Germline trimming cut 1 base from V and 15 bases from J; bases unmatched to any gene: 8. CDR3 sequence: CASSLDQREYLFF. Written as DNA, the CDR3 is TGTGCCAGCAGCTTAGACCAGCGGGAGTATCTGTTCTTC.

This clonotype was seen ten or more times. This sequence may be a read error, since a much larger clone differs from it by one base. The gene calls are TRBV5-4 and TRBJ2-7; TRBD1 or TRBD2 may be the D gene (5 bases each). The V gene lost 4 bases and the J gene lost 6 bases, with 17 bases spanning the gap. This CDR3 region has 14 residues. Germline-derived CDR1 and CDR2 are SGHNT and YYREEE (reference sequence). CDR3 sequence reads: CASSLQGALGEQYF. CDR3 DNA: TGTGCCAGCAGCCTCCAGGGAGCTCTGGGCGAGCAGTACTTC.

Within the sample, this clonotype is medium-sized. This rearrangement joins TRBV19 to TRBJ1-6; D is unresolved. The V end lost 2 bases, the J end lost 3 bases, and 8 bases lay between the germline ends. CDR1 and CDR2 from the germline V gene are LNHDA and SQIVND (reference sequence). This CDR3 is built from 15 residues. The CDR3 sequence: CASSINGDYNSPLHF. CDR3 nucleotide sequence: TGTGCCAGTAGTATAAACGGTGACTATAATTCACCCCTCCACTTT.

This clonotype was recorded many times. The chain uses TRBV12-3 or TRBV12-4 and TRBJ2-7; D perhaps matches TRBD1 (5 bases). Trimming removed 4 bases from V and 5 bases from J, with 9 bases in between. This CDR3 has 12 amino acids. CDR3 coding DNA: TGTGCCAGCAGTTACGTGGGGCACGAGCAGTACTTC. Encoded protein: CASSYVGHEQYF.

This clonotype was picked up one time. The rearrangement joins TRBV20-1 to TRBJ2-3; 7 nucleotides match TRBD1. CDR3 length: 16 residues. V was clipped by 0 bases and J by 6 bases; unmatched bases: 12. Germline CDR1 is DFQATT and CDR2 is SNEGSKA (reference sequence). The CDR3 loop is CSARDPARGNLDTQYF. In DNA form, the CDR3 reads TGCAGTGCTAGAGACCCTGCCAGGGGGAATCTGGATACGCAGTATTTT.

CDR3 nucleotide sequence: TGTGCCATCAGTGGGACAGGGATGAATGGCTACACCTTC. Encoded protein: CAISGTGMNGYTF. The chain combines TRBV10-3 with TRBJ1-2; 8 nucleotides line up with TRBD1. Looked up from germline, CDR1 is ENHRY and CDR2 is SYGVKD. V dropped 4 bases and J dropped 6; count of bases not matched to a gene: 4. CDR3 length equals 13 residues.